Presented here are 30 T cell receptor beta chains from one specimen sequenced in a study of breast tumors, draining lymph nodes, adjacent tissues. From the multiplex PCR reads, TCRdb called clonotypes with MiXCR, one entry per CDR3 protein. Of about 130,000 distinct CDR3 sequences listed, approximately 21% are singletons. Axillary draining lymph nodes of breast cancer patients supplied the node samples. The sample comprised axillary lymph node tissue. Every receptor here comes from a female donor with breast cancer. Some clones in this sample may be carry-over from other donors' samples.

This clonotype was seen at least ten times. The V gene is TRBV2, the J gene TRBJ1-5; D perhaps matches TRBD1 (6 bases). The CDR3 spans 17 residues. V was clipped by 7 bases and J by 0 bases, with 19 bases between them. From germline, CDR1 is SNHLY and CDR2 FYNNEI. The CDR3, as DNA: TGTGCCAGCACGCAAAACCGTGGACAGCTTAGCAATCAGCCCCAGCATTTT. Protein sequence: CASTQNRGQLSNQPQHF.

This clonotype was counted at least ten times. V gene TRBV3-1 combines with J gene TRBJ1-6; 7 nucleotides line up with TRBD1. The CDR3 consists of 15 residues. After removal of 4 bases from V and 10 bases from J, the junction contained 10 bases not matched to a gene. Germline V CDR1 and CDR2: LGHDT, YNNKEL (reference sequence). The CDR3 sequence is CASSRGYRGGSPLHF. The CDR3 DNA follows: TGTGCCAGCAGCCGGGGGTACAGGGGAGGCTCACCCCTCCACTTT.

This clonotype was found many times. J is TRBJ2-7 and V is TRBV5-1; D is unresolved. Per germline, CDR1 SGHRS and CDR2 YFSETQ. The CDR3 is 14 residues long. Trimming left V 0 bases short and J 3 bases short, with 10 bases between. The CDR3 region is CASSLVVRHYEQYF. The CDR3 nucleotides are TGCGCCAGCAGCTTGGTGGTTCGACACTACGAGCAGTACTTC.

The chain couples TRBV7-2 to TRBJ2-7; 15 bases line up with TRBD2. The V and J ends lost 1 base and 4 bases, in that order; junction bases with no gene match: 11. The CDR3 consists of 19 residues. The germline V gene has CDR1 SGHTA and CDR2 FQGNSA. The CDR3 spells CASSLGVRTSGGDRYEQYF. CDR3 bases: TGTGCCAGCAGCTTAGGGGTCCGGACTAGCGGGGGGGATAGATACGAGCAGTACTTC.

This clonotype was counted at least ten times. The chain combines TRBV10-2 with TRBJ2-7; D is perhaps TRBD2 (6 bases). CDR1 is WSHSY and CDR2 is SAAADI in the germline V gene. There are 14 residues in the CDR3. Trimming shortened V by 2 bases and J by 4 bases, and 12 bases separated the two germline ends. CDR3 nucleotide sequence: TGCGCCAGCAGTGAGGGGGGGAGCTCTTACGAGCAGTACTTC. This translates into CASSEGGSSYEQYF.

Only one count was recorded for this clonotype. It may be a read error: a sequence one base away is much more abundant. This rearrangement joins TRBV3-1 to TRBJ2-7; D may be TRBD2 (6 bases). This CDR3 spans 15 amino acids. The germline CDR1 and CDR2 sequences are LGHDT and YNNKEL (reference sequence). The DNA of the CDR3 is TGTGCCAGCGGCCATATGGGGGAGGATTCCTACGAGCAGTACTTC. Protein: CASGHMGEDSYEQYF.

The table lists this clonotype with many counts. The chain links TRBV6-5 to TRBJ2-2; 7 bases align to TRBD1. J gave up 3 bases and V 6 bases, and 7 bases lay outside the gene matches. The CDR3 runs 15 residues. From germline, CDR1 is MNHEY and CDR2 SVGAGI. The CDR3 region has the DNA TGTGCCAGCAGACTCGGACAGGCTCACACCGGGGAGCTGTTTTTT. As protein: CASRLGQAHTGELFF.

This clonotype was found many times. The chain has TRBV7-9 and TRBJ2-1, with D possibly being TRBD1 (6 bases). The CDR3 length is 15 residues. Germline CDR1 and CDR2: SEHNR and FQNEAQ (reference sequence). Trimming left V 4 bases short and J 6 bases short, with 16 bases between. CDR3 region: CASSSEGTRGNEQFF. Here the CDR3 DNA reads TGTGCCAGCAGCTCCGAGGGGACAAGGGGCAATGAGCAGTTCTTC.

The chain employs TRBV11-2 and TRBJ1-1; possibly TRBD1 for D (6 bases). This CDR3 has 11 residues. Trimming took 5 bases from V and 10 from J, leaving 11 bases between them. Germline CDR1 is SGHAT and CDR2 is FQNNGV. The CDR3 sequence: CASSVRDTAFF. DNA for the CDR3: TGTGCCAGCAGCGTTCGGGACACAGCTTTCTTT. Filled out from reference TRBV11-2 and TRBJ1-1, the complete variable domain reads EAGVAQSPRYKIIEKRQSVAFWCNPISGHATLYWYQQILGQGPKLLIQFQNNGVVDDSQLPKDRFSAERLKGVDSTLKIQPAKLEDSAVYLCASSVRDTAFFGQGTRLTVV.

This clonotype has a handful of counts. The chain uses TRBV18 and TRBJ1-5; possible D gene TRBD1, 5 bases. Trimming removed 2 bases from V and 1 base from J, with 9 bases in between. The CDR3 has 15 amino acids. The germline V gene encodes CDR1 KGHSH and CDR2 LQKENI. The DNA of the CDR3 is TGTGCCAGCTCACCAGGCAGGGCAAGCAATCAGCCCCAGCATTTT. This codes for CASSPGRASNQPQHF.

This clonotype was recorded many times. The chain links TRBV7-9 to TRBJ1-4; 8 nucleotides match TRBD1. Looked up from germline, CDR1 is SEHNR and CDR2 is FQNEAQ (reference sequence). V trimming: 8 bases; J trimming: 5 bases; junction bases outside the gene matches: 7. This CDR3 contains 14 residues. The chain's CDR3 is CASGSTGENEKLFF. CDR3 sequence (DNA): TGTGCCAGCGGCTCGACAGGGGAAAATGAAAAACTGTTTTTT.

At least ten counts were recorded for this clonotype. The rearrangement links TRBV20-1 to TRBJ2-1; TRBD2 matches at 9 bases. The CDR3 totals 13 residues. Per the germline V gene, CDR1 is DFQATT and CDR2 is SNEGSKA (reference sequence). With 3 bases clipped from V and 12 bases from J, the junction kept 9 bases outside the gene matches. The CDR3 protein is CSASNELAGAQFF. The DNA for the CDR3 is TGCAGTGCTAGTAACGAACTAGCGGGTGCGCAGTTCTTC.

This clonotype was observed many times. Written as DNA, the CDR3 is TGCAGTGCCTGGACTAGCGGGAGGGCCGGAGCGGCTGAGCAGTTCTTC. Protein sequence: CSAWTSGRAGAAEQFF. The chain carries TRBV20-1 and TRBJ2-1, with 15 bases that match TRBD2. The CDR3 spans 16 residues. Looked up from germline, CDR1 is DFQATT and CDR2 is SNEGSKA (reference sequence). V was pared by 6 bases and J by 9 bases, with 12 bases of the junction left unmatched.

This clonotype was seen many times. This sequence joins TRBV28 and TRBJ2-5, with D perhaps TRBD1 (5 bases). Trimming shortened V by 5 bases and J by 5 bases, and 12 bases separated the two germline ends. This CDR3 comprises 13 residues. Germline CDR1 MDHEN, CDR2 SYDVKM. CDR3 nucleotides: TGTGCCAGCAGTGAGCAGGGTTTCGAGACCCAGTACTTC. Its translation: CASSEQGFETQYF.

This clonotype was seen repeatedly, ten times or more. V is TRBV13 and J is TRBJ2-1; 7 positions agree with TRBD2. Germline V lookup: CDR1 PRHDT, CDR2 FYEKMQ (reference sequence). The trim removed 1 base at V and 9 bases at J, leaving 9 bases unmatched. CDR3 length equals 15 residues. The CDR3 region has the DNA TGTGCCAGCAGCTTAGTCGCCCGGTGGGGGGGTGAGCAGTTCTTC. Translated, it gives CASSLVARWGGEQFF.

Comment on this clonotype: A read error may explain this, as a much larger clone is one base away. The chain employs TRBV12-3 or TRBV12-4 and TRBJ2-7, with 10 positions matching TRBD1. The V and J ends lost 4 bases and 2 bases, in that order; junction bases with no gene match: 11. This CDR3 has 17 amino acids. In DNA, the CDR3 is TGTGCCAGCAGTTCCCGGGACAGGGGAGCGGTTGCCTACGAGCAGTACTTC. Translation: CASSSRDRGAVAYEQYF.

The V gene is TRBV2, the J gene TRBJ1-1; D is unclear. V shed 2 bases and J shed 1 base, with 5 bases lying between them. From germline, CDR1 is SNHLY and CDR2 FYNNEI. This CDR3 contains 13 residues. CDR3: CASSELENTEAFF. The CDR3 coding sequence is TGTGCCAGCAGTGAATTGGAGAACACTGAAGCTTTCTTT.

DNA of the CDR3: TGTGCCAGCAGTTTAGGCGCTACCGGGCGGGGAGAGCAGTTCTTC. The encoded protein is CASSLGATGRGEQFF. This sequence joins TRBV28 and TRBJ2-1; TRBD2 is a possible D gene (6 bases). From germline, CDR1 is MDHEN and CDR2 SYDVKM. V lost 2 bases to trimming and J lost 10 bases, with 18 bases between them. The CDR3 consists of 15 residues.

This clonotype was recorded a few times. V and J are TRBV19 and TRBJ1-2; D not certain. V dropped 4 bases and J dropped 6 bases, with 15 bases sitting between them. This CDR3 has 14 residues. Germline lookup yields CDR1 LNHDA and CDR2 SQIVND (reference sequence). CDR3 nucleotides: TGTGCCAGTAGTAGCAAAAGGGCTGCAGATGGCTACACCTTC. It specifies CASSSKRAADGYTF. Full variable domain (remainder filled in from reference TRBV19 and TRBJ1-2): DGGITQSPKYLFRKEGQNVTLSCEQNLNHDAMYWYRQDPGQGLRLIYYSQIVNDFQKGDIAEGYSVSREKKESFPLTVTSAQKNPTAFYLCASSSKRAADGYTFGSGTRLTVV.

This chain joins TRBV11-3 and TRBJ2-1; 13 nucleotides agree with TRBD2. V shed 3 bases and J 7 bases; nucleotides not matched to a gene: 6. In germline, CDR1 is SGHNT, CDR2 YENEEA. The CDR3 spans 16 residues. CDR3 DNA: TGTGCCAGCAGCTTTACCGGGACTAGCGGGATAAATGAGCAGTTCTTC. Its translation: CASSFTGTSGINEQFF. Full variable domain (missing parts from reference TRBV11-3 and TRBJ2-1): EAGVVQSPRYKIIEKKQPVAFWCNPISGHNTLYWYLQNLGQGPELLIRYENEEAVDDSQLPKDRFSAERLKGVDSTLKIQPAELGDSAVYLCASSFTGTSGINEQFFGPGTRLTVL.

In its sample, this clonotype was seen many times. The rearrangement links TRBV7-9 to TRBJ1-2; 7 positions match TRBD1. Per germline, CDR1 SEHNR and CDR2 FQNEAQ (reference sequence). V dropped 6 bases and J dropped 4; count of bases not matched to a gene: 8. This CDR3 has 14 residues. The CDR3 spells CASSLQGTSYGYTF. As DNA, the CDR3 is TGTGCCAGCAGTTTACAGGGGACATCCTATGGCTACACCTTC.

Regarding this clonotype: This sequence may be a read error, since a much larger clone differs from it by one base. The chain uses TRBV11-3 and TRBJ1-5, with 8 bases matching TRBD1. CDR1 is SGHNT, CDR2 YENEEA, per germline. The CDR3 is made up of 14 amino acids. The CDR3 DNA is TGTGCCAGCAGCCAGGACAGGGAAAATCAGCCCCAGCGTTTT. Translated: CASSQDRENQPQRF. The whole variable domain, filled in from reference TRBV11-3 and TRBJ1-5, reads EAGVVQSPRYKIIEKKQPVAFWCNPISGHNTLYWYLQNLGQGPELLIRYENEEAVDDSQLPKDRFSAERLKGVDSTLKIQPAELGDSAVYLCASSQDRENQPQRFGDGTRLSIL.

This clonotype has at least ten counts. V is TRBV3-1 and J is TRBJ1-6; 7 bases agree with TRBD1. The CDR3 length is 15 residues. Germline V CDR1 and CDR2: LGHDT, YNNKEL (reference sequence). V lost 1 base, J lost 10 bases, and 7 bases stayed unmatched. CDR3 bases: TGTGCCAGCAGCCAAGGGGGGGCAGGGGGGTCACCCCTCCACTTT. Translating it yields CASSQGGAGGSPLHF.

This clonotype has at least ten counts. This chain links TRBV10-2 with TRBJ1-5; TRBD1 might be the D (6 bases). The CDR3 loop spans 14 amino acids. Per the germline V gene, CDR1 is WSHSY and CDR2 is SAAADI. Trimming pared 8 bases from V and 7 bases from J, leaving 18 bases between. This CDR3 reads CASRPGGGGQPQHF. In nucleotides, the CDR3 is TGCGCCAGCCGTCCCGGGGGCGGTGGCCAGCCCCAGCATTTT.

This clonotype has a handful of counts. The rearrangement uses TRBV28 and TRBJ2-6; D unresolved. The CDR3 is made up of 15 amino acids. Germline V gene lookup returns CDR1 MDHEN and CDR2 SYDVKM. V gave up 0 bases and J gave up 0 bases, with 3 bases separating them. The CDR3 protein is CASSLWGSGANVLTF. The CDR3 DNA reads TGTGCCAGCAGTTTATGGGGCTCTGGGGCCAACGTCCTGACTTTC.

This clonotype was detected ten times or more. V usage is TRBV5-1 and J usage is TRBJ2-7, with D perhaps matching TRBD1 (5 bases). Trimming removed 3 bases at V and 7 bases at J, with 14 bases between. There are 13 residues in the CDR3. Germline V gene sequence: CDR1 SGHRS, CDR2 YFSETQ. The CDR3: CASSSIQGEEQYF. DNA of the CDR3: TGCGCCAGCAGCTCAATCCAGGGTGAGGAGCAGTACTTC.

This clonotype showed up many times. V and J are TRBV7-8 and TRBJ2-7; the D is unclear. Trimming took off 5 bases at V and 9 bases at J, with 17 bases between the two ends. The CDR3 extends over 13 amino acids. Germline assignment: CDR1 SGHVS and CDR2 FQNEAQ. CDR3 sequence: CASSPTSALGQYF. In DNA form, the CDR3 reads TGTGCCAGCAGCCCGACATCCGCTTTAGGGCAGTACTTC.

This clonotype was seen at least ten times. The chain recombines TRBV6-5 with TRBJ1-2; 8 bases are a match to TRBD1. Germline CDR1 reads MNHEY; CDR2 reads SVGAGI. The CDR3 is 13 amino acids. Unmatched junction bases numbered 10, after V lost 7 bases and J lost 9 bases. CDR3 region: CASTGQGSSSYTF. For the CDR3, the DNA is TGTGCCAGCACCGGACAGGGTTCCTCTAGCTACACCTTC.

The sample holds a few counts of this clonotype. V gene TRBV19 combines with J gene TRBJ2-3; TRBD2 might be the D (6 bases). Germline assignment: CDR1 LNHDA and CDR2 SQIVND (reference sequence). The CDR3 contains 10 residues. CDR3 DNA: TGTGCTTCGGGGGACGATACGCAGTATTTT. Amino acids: CASGDDTQYF.

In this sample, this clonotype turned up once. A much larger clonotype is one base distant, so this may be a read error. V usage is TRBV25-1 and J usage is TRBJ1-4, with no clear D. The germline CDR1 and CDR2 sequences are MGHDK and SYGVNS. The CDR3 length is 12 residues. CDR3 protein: CATRHVNEKPFF. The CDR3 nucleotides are TGTGCCACCAGACACGTTAATGAAAAACCGTTTTTT.